This paragraph reports one T cell receptor beta chain. Its specific antigen is unknown. No base quality values were provided; no much bigger clone lies one nucleotide off. These data come from a study of PD-L1 blockade in urothelial cancer (dated by TCRdb to 2017 to 2019). Study-level background: Every patient began therapy in 2014 and was given atezolizumab 1,200 mg intravenously every 3 weeks. About 90% of the 29 patients were identified as males with urothelial cancer of bladder origin, and a prior smoking history was reported by 18 of 29 patients. Patients had an ECOG performance status of 0 or 1 and had received between 0 and 3 prior chemotherapy regimens. Blood samples were analyzed 3 weeks after the start of treatment (second dose) and 6 weeks after the start of treatment. Blood samples gave a median of around 140,000 T cells and 80,000 or so unique TCRs, with a median clonality of roughly 0.08. The study, an exploratory multi-omic analysis, examined somatic, immune and clinical correlates of response to PD-L1 blockade with atezolizumab in urothelial cancer. Pretreatment tumor samples, along with matched peripheral blood serially collected before and after atezolizumab treatment, were subjected to TCR sequencing. Durable clinical benefit was defined as progression-free survival longer than 6 months, and TCR features were also tested against progression-free and overall survival. In the same patients, pretreatment tumors underwent whole exome sequencing and RNA sequencing in addition to TCR sequencing. Eight to ten patients achieved durable clinical benefit and about 22 did not. Pretreatment blood TCR-seq was available for 27 to 30 patients, at least one posttreatment blood collection was obtained for 25 or so patients, and tumor TCR-seq was available for 25 or so patients. General findings and caveats noted by the study authors: Because of the small sample size (n ≈ 30) and the many exploratory analyses performed, the results are intended to be regarded as hypothesis-generating. At 3 weeks after the start of treatment, tumor-associated TCR clones in peripheral blood had expanded more in patients with durable benefit (n of about 20, p = 0.022). Improved progression-free and overall survival was associated with having pretreatment peripheral blood TCR clonality below the median.

Synthetic TCR analog templates were spiked into each PCR so that absolute template abundance could be estimated from read counts. The immunoSEQ assay was used to amplify TCRbeta CDR3 regions from genomic DNA with bias-controlled V and J gene primers. Sequencing of rearranged TCRbeta segments was performed at approximately 20X coverage. In the paper's pipeline: Sequencing errors were corrected by clustering, and CDR3s were annotated against IMGT so that V, D and J genes could be assigned. Downstream analyses used only productive TCRbeta rearrangements and left out out-of-frame or stop-codon sequences. To compute clonality, Shannon entropy was normalized by the log of the number of unique productive sequences and then subtracted from one. Fisher's exact test with Benjamini-Hochberg correction, using a cutoff of adjusted p below 0.01, was how clones that differed between time points or between blood and tumor were identified. The table comes from immuneACCESS by way of TCRdb, which keeps in-frame sequences with V and J called. Part of the clones is missing from these tables; in studies checked, under half for an unresolved V gene and the rest for unknown reasons. That table furnishes V, J and clone size, whereas the DNA furnished D and trimming. The table for this sample lists 25,000 to 35,000 clones; more than 75% of them were counted only once. The top ten clonotypes cover 1.5% to 2% of the sample.

The cohort comprised 25 to 30 patients with locally advanced or metastatic urothelial carcinoma treated at Memorial Sloan Kettering on a trial protocol. Peripheral blood mononuclear cells were collected pretreatment and during treatment, with between 1 and 8 total time points obtained per patient. The Qiagen DNeasy Blood extraction kit was used to purify genomic DNA from total PBMCs and from tumor samples. PBMCs were collected pretreatment and during treatment and were isolated and stored as previously described. Compared with germline, V lacks 5 bases and J lacks 6 bases; bases without a gene match: 19. CDR3 length: 18 amino acids, cysteine to phenylalanine. Just the 54-base CDR3 DNA is kept, in frame starting at base 1. From a lookup of the germline V gene, CDR1 and CDR2 are MDHEN and SYDVKM.

The sample consisted of PBMCs, taken around atezolizumab (anti-PD-L1) treatment. The TCR was taken from a man aged 50 or older with urothelial cancer. Here the chain combines TRBV28 and TRBJ2-3, with 8 middle bases fitting TRBD1. The CDR3 here reads CASSSTAWGQGARDTQYF. The DNA sequence is TGTGCCAGCAGTAGTACGGCCTGGGGGCAGGGGGCGCGGGATACGCAGTATTTT.